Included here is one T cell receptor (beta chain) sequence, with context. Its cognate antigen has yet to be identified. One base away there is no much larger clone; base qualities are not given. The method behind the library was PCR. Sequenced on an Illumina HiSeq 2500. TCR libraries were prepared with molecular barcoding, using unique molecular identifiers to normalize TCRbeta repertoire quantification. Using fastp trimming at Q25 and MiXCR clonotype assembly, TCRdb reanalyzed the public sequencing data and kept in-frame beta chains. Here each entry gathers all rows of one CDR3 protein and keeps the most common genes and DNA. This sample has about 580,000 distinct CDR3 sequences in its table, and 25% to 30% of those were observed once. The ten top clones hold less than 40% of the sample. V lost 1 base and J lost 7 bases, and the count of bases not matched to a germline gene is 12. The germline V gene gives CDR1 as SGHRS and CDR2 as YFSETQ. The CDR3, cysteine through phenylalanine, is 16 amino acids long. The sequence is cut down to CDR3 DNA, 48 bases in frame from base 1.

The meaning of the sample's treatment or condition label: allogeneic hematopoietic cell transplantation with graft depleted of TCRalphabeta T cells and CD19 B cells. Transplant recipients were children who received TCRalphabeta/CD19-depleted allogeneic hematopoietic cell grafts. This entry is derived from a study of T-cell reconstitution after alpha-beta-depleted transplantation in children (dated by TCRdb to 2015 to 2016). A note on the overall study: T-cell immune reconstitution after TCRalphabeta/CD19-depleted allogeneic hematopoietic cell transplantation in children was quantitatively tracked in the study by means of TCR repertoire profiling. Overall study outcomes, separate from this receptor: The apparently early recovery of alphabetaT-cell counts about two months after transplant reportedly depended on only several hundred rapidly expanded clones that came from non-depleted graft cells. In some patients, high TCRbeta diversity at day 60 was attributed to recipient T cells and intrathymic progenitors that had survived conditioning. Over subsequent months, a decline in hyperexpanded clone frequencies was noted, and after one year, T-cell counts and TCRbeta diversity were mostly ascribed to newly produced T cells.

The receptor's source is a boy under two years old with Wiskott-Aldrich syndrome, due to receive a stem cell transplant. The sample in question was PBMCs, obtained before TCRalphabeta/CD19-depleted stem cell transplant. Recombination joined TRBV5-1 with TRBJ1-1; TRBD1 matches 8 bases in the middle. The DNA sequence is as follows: TGCGCCAGCAGCTTGTCTGGACAGGGCTTATCTGTTGAAGCTTTCTTT. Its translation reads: CASSLSGQGLSVEAFF.